These 23 T cell receptor beta chains originate from one sample sequenced in a study of CD8 T cells in ankylosing spondylitis (dated by TCRdb to the late 2010s). Library prep was done by 5' RACE. The sample was run on an Illumina HiSeq 2500. TCRdb itself trimmed the public reads at Q25 with fastp, ran MiXCR and retained productive beta chains. Rows matching on CDR3 protein sequence are summarized as one entry with the most common DNA and genes. The sample contains roughly 220,000 distinct CDR3 sequences, about 11% of them found a single time. The top ten constitute 21% of the sample. Material: blood, either unsorted or a sorted T cell fraction (not recorded which). These receptors were collected from a male donor with ankylosing spondylitis or in good health (not recorded which).

This clonotype was recorded many times. The chain has TRBV5-1 and TRBJ1-1, with D uncertain. The length of the CDR3 is 15 residues. The germline V gene encodes CDR1 SGHRS and CDR2 YFSETQ. Trimming left V 5 bases short and J 4 bases short, with 18 bases between. As DNA, the CDR3 is TGCGCCAGCAGTTCCCGGCGGAAGGAGGGCACTGAAGCTTTCTTT. It is translated as CASSSRRKEGTEAFF.

Only a few counts were recorded for this clonotype. The CDR3 loop reads CASSPSFGIWGSTDTQYF. The CDR3 DNA reads TGTGCCAGCAGCCCTTCATTCGGGATCTGGGGAAGCACAGATACGCAGTATTTT. V usage is TRBV14 and J usage is TRBJ2-3; TRBD2 is a possible D gene (5 bases). Trimming stripped 4 bases from V and 0 bases from J, with 20 bases between. Germline V gives CDR1 SGHDN, CDR2 FVKESK. The length of the CDR3 is 18 residues.

This clonotype was observed a few times. The chain carries TRBV19 and TRBJ2-3; D possibly corresponds to TRBD2 (6 bases). Trimming cost V 5 bases and J 6 bases, with 15 bases left between them. The CDR3 spans 14 residues. Per germline, CDR1 LNHDA and CDR2 SQIVND (reference sequence). CDR3 protein: CASSQEIAGDTQYF. CDR3 DNA: TGTGCCAGTAGTCAGGAGATTGCGGGGGATACGCAGTATTTT. The entire variable domain, with the rest obtained from reference TRBV19 and TRBJ2-3, is as follows: DGGITQSPKYLFRKEGQNVTLSCEQNLNHDAMYWYRQDPGQGLRLIYYSQIVNDFQKGDIAEGYSVSREKKESFPLTVTSAQKNPTAFYLCASSQEIAGDTQYFGPGTRLTVL.

In its sample, this clonotype was seen many times. This chain's CDR3 is CASSLDWTSTGELFF. In DNA form, the CDR3 reads TGTGCCAGCAGTTTAGATTGGACTAGCACCGGGGAGCTGTTTTTT. The chain has TRBV12-3 or TRBV12-4 and TRBJ2-2; the match to TRBD2 covers 7 bases. With 1 base clipped from V and 4 bases from J, the junction kept 3 bases outside the gene matches. CDR3 length equals 15 residues.

This clonotype was picked up many times. A junction boundary mismatches the germline segment, possibly from a read error. The CDR3 nucleotides read TGTGCCAGCAGCCAAGAAGGGGCGGTAACAAACTTC. Translated: CASSQEGAVTNF. The chain carries TRBV3-1 and TRBJ2-5; TRBD1 is a possible D gene (5 bases). This CDR3 contains 12 residues. Germline V gene lookup returns CDR1 LGHDT and CDR2 YNNKEL (reference sequence).

This clonotype was counted at least ten times. The gene calls are TRBV20-1 and TRBJ1-2; 7 nucleotides match TRBD1. The CDR3 consists of 16 residues. Germline lookup yields CDR1 DFQATT and CDR2 SNEGSKA (reference sequence). V lost 3 bases and J lost 7; bases outside the gene matches: 17. The CDR3 coding sequence is TGCAGTGCTAGTGGAAGAGGAGGAGGGGGCATTGGTGGCTACACCTTC. It translates to CSASGRGGGGIGGYTF.

In its sample, this clonotype was seen many times. The chain has TRBV20-1 and TRBJ2-3; TRBD1 might be the D (6 bases). Germline V lookup: CDR1 DFQATT, CDR2 SNEGSKA (reference sequence). CDR3 length equals 12 residues. V dropped 7 bases and J dropped 5 bases, with 13 bases sitting between them. This CDR3 reads CSVKADRDTQYF. The CDR3 nucleotides are TGCAGTGTTAAGGCGGACAGAGATACGCAGTATTTT.

This clonotype was detected many times. The chain recombines TRBV12-3 or TRBV12-4 with TRBJ1-6, with 9 bases lining up with TRBD1. Trimming at V came to 2 bases and at J to 7 bases, leaving 6 bases not matched to a gene. This CDR3 comprises 16 residues. The CDR3 nucleotides read TGTGCCAGCAGTTTATCTGGACAGGGGAGAAATTCACCCCTCCACTTT. It specifies CASSLSGQGRNSPLHF.

This sequence joins TRBV5-1 and TRBJ2-2; TRBD2 might be the D (6 bases). Trimming cost V 4 bases and J 0 bases, with 10 bases left between them. This CDR3 is 15 amino acids long. Germline values: CDR1 SGHRS, CDR2 YFSETQ. The CDR3 coding sequence is TGCGCCAGCAGCCGGGACTCTTCGAACACCGGGGAGCTGTTTTTT. Translating gives CASSRDSSNTGELFF.

Many counts were recorded for this clonotype. V and J are TRBV5-1 and TRBJ2-7; TRBD2 matches at 15 bases. The CDR3 runs to 16 residues. The ends lost 4 bases at V and 3 bases at J; junction bases unmatched: 5. The germline gives CDR1 SGHRS, CDR2 YFSETQ. As DNA, the CDR3 is TGCGCCAGCAGCGGCGGGACTAGCGGGGGGAACTACGAGCAGTACTTC. Protein product: CASSGGTSGGNYEQYF.

The table lists this clonotype with many counts. The chain recombines TRBV20-1 with TRBJ2-6; 9 bases fit TRBD1. Per the germline V gene, CDR1 is DFQATT and CDR2 is SNEGSKA (reference sequence). The CDR3 runs to 17 residues. The J segment lost 0 bases and the V segment lost 3 bases, leaving 6 bases of the junction unmatched. The CDR3 sequence is CSASLDRGISGANVLTF. In DNA, the CDR3 is TGCAGTGCTAGTTTGGACAGGGGTATCTCTGGGGCCAACGTCCTGACTTTC.

This clonotype occurred many times. The gene calls are TRBV6-5 and TRBJ1-1, with TRBD1 matching over 8 bases. This CDR3 region has 17 residues. The germline CDR1 and CDR2 sequences are MNHEY and SVGAGI. V shed 0 bases and J 5 bases; nucleotides not matched to a gene: 11. In DNA, the CDR3 is TGTGCCAGCAGTTACTCGACAGGGGCCTCGCCTAGGACTGAAGCTTTCTTT. Protein sequence: CASSYSTGASPRTEAFF.

This clonotype was seen many times. V usage is TRBV6-5 and J usage is TRBJ2-1, with D possibly matching TRBD1 (6 bases). The CDR3 runs to 14 residues. Trimming shortened V by 2 bases and J by 3 bases, and 8 bases separated the two germline ends. Germline V gene lookup returns CDR1 MNHEY and CDR2 SVGAGI. CDR3 in DNA: TGTGCCAGCAGTTACGAGGGGGTCTACAATGAGCAGTTCTTC. It translates to CASSYEGVYNEQFF.

This clonotype was picked up a small number of times. V gene TRBV9 combines with J gene TRBJ1-1; 7 bases agree with TRBD1. J lost 1 base, V lost 2 bases, and 2 bases had no gene match. Germline-derived CDR1 and CDR2 are SGDLS and YYNGEE. The CDR3 has 14 residues. CDR3 loop: CASSVTGQNTEAFF. Here the CDR3 DNA reads TGTGCCAGCAGCGTGACAGGGCAGAACACTGAAGCTTTCTTT.

The chain uses TRBV7-2 and TRBJ1-5, with D unresolved. CDR1 is SGHTA and CDR2 is FQGNSA in the germline V gene. Trimming took off 2 bases at V and 6 bases at J, with 8 bases between the two ends. This CDR3 region has 13 residues. CDR3 loop: CASSLYRVQPQHF. The CDR3 nucleotides read TGTGCCAGCAGCTTATATAGGGTTCAGCCCCAGCATTTT.

This clonotype has ten or more counts. The chain recombines TRBV12-3 or TRBV12-4 with TRBJ2-2; D uncertain. The V and J ends lost 2 bases and 3 bases respectively, with 4 bases between them. The CDR3 totals 13 residues. Here the CDR3 reads CASSLMDTGELFF. The CDR3 coding sequence is TGTGCCAGCAGTTTAATGGACACCGGGGAGCTGTTTTTT.

This clonotype was counted ten times or more. The rearrangement links TRBV5-1 to TRBJ2-7, with 7 bases fitting TRBD1. Trimming at V came to 6 bases and at J to 5 bases, leaving 14 bases not matched to a gene. CDR3 length: 15 amino acids. CDR1 SGHRS and CDR2 YFSETQ come from the germline V gene. CDR3 in DNA: TGCGCCAGCACTTACGGGTCCACAGGGGTTAACGAGCAGTACTTC. Translation gives CASTYGSTGVNEQYF.

In its sample, this clonotype was seen a few times. CDR3 nucleotides: TGTGCCACCAGAGCCGAGGGGACAGGGGGCTATGAGCAGTTCTTC. As protein: CATRAEGTGGYEQFF. The rearrangement links TRBV24-1 to TRBJ2-1; 12 positions agree with TRBD1. V was clipped by 7 bases and J by 8 bases; unmatched bases: 8. Germline CDR1 KGHDR, CDR2 SFDVKD. The CDR3 runs to 15 residues.

A word on this clonotype: This sequence may be a read error, since a much larger clone differs from it by one base. The chain carries TRBV5-1 and TRBJ1-1; D remains ambiguous. Trimming left V 2 bases short and J 3 bases short, with 8 bases between. CDR1 and CDR2 from the germline V gene are SGHRS and YFSETQ. The CDR3 is made up of 13 amino acids. Here the CDR3 DNA reads TGCGCCAGCAGCTTTGGTAAGTACACTGAAGCTTTCTTT. This codes for CASSFGKYTEAFF.

This clonotype was seen many times. The CDR3 DNA is TGTGCCAGCAGTTCTCTCGACCGGGACGTAGATGGCTACACCTTC. This encodes CASSSLDRDVDGYTF. The rearrangement links TRBV28 to TRBJ1-2; D is perhaps TRBD1 (5 bases). The CDR3 spans 15 residues. Germline assignment: CDR1 MDHEN and CDR2 SYDVKM. V lost 4 bases to trimming and J lost 6 bases, with 18 bases between them.

The table lists this clonotype with many counts. The chain employs TRBV20-1 and TRBJ2-2, with D possibly TRBD1 on 5 matching bases. Germline CDR1 reads DFQATT; CDR2 reads SNEGSKA (reference sequence). The CDR3 is made up of 13 amino acids. Trimming removed 5 bases at V and 4 bases at J, with 11 bases between. For the CDR3, the DNA is TGCAGTGCTCCTACGACAGCCACCGGGGAGCTGTTTTTT. Protein sequence: CSAPTTATGELFF.

The table lists this clonotype with a few counts. The V and J genes are TRBV10-3 and TRBJ2-1, with TRBD2 as a possible D gene (6 bases). CDR3 size: 14 residues. Trimming took 7 bases from V and 5 from J, leaving 15 bases between them. Germline V CDR1 and CDR2: ENHRY, SYGVKD. In DNA, the CDR3 is TGTGCCATCACACGTCGGACGGGGGACAATGAGCAGTTCTTC. The encoded protein is CAITRRTGDNEQFF.

This clonotype was recorded only once. This chain links TRBV18 with TRBJ1-1; 9 bases agree with TRBD1. The length of the CDR3 is 15 residues. After removal of 5 bases from V and 0 bases from J, the junction contained 4 bases not matched to a gene. From germline, CDR1 is KGHSH and CDR2 LQKENI. CDR3 DNA sequence: TGTGCCAGCTCAGAAGGGACAGGGTTGAACACTGAAGCTTTCTTT. Its translation is CASSEGTGLNTEAFF.